This T cell receptor (beta chain) was retrieved from a study of cytomegalovirus exposure and HLA in healthy donors. Study-wide results and limits: Accounts indicate the classifier identified cytomegalovirus status with strong specificity and sensitivity.

The primer mix had 60 Vbeta and 13 Jbeta primers. Produced via immunoSEQ multiplex PCR; TCRdb's table is partial and in-frame only. Its listing shows 100,000 to 150,000 clones. Regarding this clone: Its antigen remains unidentified.

The CDR3 is 13 residues long. Germline CDR1 is LNHDA and CDR2 is SQIVND (reference sequence). Trimming left V 7 bases short and J 2 bases short, with 11 bases between. Each donor was nominally healthy when sampled (though unrecorded immune exposures were likely). Sequencing was done on a sample of PBMCs. The receptor's source is a man between 18 and 35 years old in good health and CMV-seronegative. The V and J genes are TRBV19 and TRBJ1-2; the D gene is possibly TRBD1 (6 bases). CDR3 amino acids: CASNKDRNYGYTF. The CDR3 coding sequence is TGTGCCAGTAACAAGGACAGAAACTATGGCTACACCTTC.